This T cell receptor beta chain was profiled in a study of blood T cells in healthy people across ages. This clonotype was seen a single time. Next came a second PCR, run for roughly 6 to 11 cycles, which used a sample-barcoded 5' primer along with a J-beta primer mix. Each CDR3 protein gets one entry after TCRdb re-called the 5' RACE reads with MiXCR. This table holds around 940,000 distinct CDR3 sequences, roughly 51% found once. Unmatched junction bases numbered 9, after V lost 0 bases and J lost 4 bases. This CDR3 is built from 17 residues. Germline assignment: CDR1 SGHRS and CDR2 YFSETQ. The sequencing input was blood. The chain employs TRBV5-1 and TRBJ2-3; the match to TRBD1 covers 9 bases. The sequence derives from a woman aged 60-75 years in good health. CDR3 coding DNA: TGCGCCAGCAGCTTGGTAGCCGGGACAGGGATTGCAGATACGCAGTATTTT. The encoded protein is CASSLVAGTGIADTQYF.